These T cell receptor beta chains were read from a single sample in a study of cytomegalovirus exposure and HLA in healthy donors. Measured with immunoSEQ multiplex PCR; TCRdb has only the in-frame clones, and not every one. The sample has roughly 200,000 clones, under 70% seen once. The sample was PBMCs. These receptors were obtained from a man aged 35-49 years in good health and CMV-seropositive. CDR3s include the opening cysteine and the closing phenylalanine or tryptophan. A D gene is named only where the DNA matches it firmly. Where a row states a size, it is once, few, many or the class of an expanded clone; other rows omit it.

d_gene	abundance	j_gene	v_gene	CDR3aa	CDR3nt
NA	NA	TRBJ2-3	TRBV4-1	CASSQAIDTDTQYF	TGCGCCAGCAGCCAAGCGATAGACACAGATACGCAGTATTTT
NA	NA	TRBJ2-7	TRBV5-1	CASSWWQADYEQYF	TGCGCCAGCAGCTGGTGGCAGGCCGACTACGAGCAGTACTTC
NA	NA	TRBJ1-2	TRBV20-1	CTGRWEAGYTF	TGCACCGGCCGATGGGAGGCTGGCTACACCTTC
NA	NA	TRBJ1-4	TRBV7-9	CASSPTRAGGDEKLFF	TGTGCCAGCAGCCCTACGAGGGCTGGGGGGGATGAAAAACTGTTTTTT
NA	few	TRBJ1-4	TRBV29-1	CSVGANEKLFF	TGCAGCGTTGGAGCTAATGAAAAACTGTTTTTT
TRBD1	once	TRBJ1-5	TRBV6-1	CASSLGQRRVSPQHF	TGTGCCAGCAGCCTGGGACAGCGAAGGGTATCGCCCCAGCATTTT
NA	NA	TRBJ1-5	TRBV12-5	CASGLILGSGGNQPQHF	TGTGCTAGTGGTTTGATCCTAGGGAGTGGGGGCAATCAGCCCCAGCATTTT
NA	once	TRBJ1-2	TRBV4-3	CASSQERGGNYGYTF	TGCGCCAGCAGCCAAGAACGGGGTGGGAACTATGGCTACACCTTC
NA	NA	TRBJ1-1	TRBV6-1	CASSRTVLTEAFF	TGTGCCAGCAGTCGGACAGTACTCACTGAAGCTTTCTTT
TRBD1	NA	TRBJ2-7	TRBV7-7	CASSLEAGGSYEQYF	TGTGCCAGCAGCTTAGAGGCAGGGGGCTCCTACGAGCAGTACTTC
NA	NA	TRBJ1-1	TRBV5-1	CASSLVGGANTEAFF	TGCGCCAGCAGCTTGGTGGGGGGAGCGAACACTGAAGCTTTCTTT
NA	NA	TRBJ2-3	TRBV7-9	CASSSTGADTQYF	TGTGCCAGCAGCTCGACGGGGGCAGATACGCAGTATTTT
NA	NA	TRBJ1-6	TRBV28	CASTSPGSGYNSPLHF	TGTGCCAGCACCTCTCCAGGGTCCGGGTATAATTCACCCCTCCACTTT
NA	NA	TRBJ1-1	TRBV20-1	CSAWTDTEAFF	TGCAGTGCCTGGACAGATACTGAAGCTTTCTTT
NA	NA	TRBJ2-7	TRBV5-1	CASSLEADTYEQYF	TGCGCCAGCAGCTTGGAGGCGGACACCTACGAGCAGTACTTC
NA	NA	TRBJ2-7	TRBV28	CASSLWGGQGEQYF	TGTGCCAGCAGCCTCTGGGGGGGGCAGGGCGAGCAGTACTTC
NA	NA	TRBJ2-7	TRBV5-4	CASSLEQGRTYEQYF	TGTGCCAGCAGCTTAGAACAGGGCCGGACCTACGAGCAGTACTTC
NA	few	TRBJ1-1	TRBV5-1	CASSFAENTEAFF	TGCGCCAGCAGCTTTGCGGAGAACACTGAAGCTTTCTTT
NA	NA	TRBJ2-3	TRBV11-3	CASSANRGGASDTQYF	TGTGCCAGCAGCGCAAACCGTGGGGGGGCCTCAGATACGCAGTATTTT
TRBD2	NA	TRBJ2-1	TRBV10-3	CATRSGGGRGTYNEQFF	TGTGCCACCAGATCCGGGGGGGGCCGTGGAACCTACAATGAGCAGTTCTTC
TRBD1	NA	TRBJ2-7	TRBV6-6	CASSYSLPTGGEQYF	TGTGCCAGCAGTTACTCCCTACCGACAGGGGGCGAGCAGTACTTC
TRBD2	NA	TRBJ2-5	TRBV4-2	CASSETSGGQETQYF	TGTGCCAGCAGCGAGACTAGCGGGGGGCAAGAGACCCAGTACTTC
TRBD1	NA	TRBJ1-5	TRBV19	CASSRIQGFQPQHF	TGTGCCAGTAGTCGTATACAGGGGTTTCAGCCCCAGCATTTT
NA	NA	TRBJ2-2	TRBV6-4	CASSDWETGRTGELFF	TGTGCCAGCAGTGACTGGGAGACAGGGAGGACCGGGGAGCTGTTTTTT
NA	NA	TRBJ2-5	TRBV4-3	CASSPRPQGETQYF	TGCGCCAGCAGCCCGCGTCCCCAGGGGGAGACCCAGTACTTC
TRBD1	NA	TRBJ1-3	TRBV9	CASSGRQGFTGNTIYF	TGTGCCAGCAGCGGGAGACAGGGATTTACTGGAAACACCATATATTTT
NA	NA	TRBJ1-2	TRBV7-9	CASSSTESINYGYTF	TGTGCCAGCAGCTCCACCGAGTCGATTAACTATGGCTACACCTTC